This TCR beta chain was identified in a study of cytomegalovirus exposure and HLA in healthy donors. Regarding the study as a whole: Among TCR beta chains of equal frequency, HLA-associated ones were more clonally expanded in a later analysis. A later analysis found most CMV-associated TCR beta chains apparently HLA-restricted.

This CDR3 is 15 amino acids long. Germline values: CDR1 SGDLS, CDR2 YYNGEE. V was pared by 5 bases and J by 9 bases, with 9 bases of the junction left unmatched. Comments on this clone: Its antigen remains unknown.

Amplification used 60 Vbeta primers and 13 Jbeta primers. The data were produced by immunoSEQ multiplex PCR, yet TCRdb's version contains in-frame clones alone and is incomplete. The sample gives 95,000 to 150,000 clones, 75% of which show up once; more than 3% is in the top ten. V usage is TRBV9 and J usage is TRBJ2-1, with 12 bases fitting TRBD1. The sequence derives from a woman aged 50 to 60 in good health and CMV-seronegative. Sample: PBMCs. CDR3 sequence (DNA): TGTGCCAGCAGTAAAGAAGGGACAGGGGGCGCTGAGCAGTTCTTC. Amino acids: CASSKEGTGGAEQFF.